The clone carrying this T cell receptor beta chain was counted only a few times. Its antigen is currently unknown. Expressed TCRB transcripts were sequenced after all isolated RNA was converted to cDNA. Using immunoSEQ multiplex PCR, the repertoire was profiled, and TCRdb retains in-frame clones only, with some absent. This table holds roughly 160,000 clones, around 8.4% found once. Trimming cost V 6 bases and J 5 bases, with 11 bases left between them. The length of the CDR3 is 12 residues. Germline lookup yields CDR1 SGHRS and CDR2 YFSETQ. The data were taken from a study of beta chain features in type 1 diabetes. Overall study results and limits: All four CD4+ subsets from Type 1 diabetes patients carried moderately but significantly shorter TCRB CDR3s.

This chain connects TRBV5-1 to TRBJ2-5; D may be TRBD2 (6 bases). The specimen sequenced was central memory CD4+ T cells from blood. This sequence originates from a woman aged 18-30 years with type 1 diabetes. The CDR3 nucleotides are TGCGCCAGCACGGGGGAGAGGGAGACCCAGTACTTC. As protein: CASTGERETQYF.